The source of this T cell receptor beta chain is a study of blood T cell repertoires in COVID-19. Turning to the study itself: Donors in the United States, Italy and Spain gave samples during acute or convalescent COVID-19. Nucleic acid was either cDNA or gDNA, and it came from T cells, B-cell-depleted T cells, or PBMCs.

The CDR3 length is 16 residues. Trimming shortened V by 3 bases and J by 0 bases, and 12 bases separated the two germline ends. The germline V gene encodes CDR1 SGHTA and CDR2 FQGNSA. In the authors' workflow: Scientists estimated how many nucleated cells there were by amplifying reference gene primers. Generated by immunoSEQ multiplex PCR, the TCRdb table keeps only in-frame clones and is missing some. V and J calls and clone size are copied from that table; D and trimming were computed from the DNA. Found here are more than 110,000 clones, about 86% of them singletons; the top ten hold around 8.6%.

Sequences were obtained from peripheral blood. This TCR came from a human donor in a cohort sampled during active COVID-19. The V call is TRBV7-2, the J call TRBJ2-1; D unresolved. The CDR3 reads CASSFSTSGSYNEQFF. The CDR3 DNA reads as TGTGCCAGCAGCTTCTCGACATCCGGCTCCTACAATGAGCAGTTCTTC.